Following are 2 T cell receptor beta chains from one sample sequenced in a study of cytomegalovirus exposure and HLA in healthy donors. It was with 60 Vbeta and 13 Jbeta primers that the PCR ran. Assay: immunoSEQ multiplex PCR; the TCRdb copy retains only in-frame clones and omits some. The sample has 90,000 to 150,000 clones, more than 70% seen once. The sequenced sample was PBMCs. The source is a man between 45 and 60 years old in good health and CMV-seronegative.

This chain uses TRBV7-2 with TRBJ2-2, with D perhaps TRBD2 (6 bases). CDR1 and CDR2 from the germline V gene are SGHTA and FQGNSA. The CDR3 is 15 amino acids. Trimming pared 3 bases from V and 6 bases from J, leaving 14 bases between. The CDR3 protein is CASSFSGQRAGELFF. For the CDR3, the DNA is TGTGCCAGCAGCTTCAGCGGGCAGCGGGCCGGGGAGCTGTTTTTT.

The CDR3 DNA is TGTGCCAGCAGGGACAGGGGAGGCACAGATACGCAGTATTTT. It codes for CASRDRGGTDTQYF. This chain connects TRBV27 to TRBJ2-3; 9 bases are shared with TRBD1. The germline V gene encodes CDR1 MNHEY and CDR2 SMNVEV (reference sequence). J was trimmed by 1 base and V by 6 bases; bases with no gene match: 2. This CDR3 spans 14 amino acids.